Each of the 26 T cell receptor beta chains below was sequenced from the same sample in a study of blood T cell repertoires in COVID-19. Sequencing was performed with immunoSEQ multiplex PCR; in TCRdb, only in-frame clones are kept and a portion is missing. Of 130,000 or so clones listed, approximately 83% are singletons. Source material: PBMCs or T cells enriched from blood (not recorded which). The receptors here all came from a man aged 45-65 years who had recovered from COVID-19.

The rearrangement joins TRBV5-6 to TRBJ1-4; TRBD1 is a possible D gene (5 bases). The CDR3 is 14 residues long. Trimming removed 1 base from V and 5 bases from J, with 9 bases in between. Germline V lookup: CDR1 SGHDT, CDR2 YYEEEE. This CDR3 is CASSLLSGNEKLFF. The CDR3 bases are TGTGCCAGCAGCTTGCTTTCAGGGAATGAAAAACTGTTTTTT.

This sequence joins TRBV3-1 (or the pseudogene TRBV3-2) and TRBJ1-1; 7 nucleotides align to TRBD1. V lost 2 bases and J lost 0; bases outside the gene matches: 6. Per the germline V gene, CDR1 is LGHDT and CDR2 is YNNKEL (reference sequence). The CDR3 extends over 16 amino acids. DNA of the CDR3: TGTGCCAGCAGCCAACCTTTGGGACAGCTGAACACTGAAGCTTTCTTT. Translated, it gives CASSQPLGQLNTEAFF.

This chain links TRBV7-2 with TRBJ2-2; 12 bases match TRBD2. This CDR3 is built from 16 residues. The V gene end was trimmed by 4 bases and the J gene end by 3 bases; junction bases not matched to a gene: 3. CDR1 and CDR2 from the germline V gene are SGHTA and FQGNSA. CDR3 nucleotides: TGTGCCAGCAGCTCTACTAGCGGGGGGCACACCGGGGAGCTGTTTTTT. Translation: CASSSTSGGHTGELFF.

The rearrangement uses TRBV30 and TRBJ2-3, with D maybe TRBD1 (5 bases). This CDR3 has 13 residues. Germline V gene sequence: CDR1 GTSNPN, CDR2 SVGIG (reference sequence). V was pared by 3 bases and J by 5 bases, with 12 bases between. The CDR3 sequence: CAWRRQGKDTQYF. DNA for the CDR3: TGTGCCTGGAGGCGTCAGGGAAAAGATACGCAGTATTTT.

The V and J genes are TRBV3-1 (or the pseudogene TRBV3-2) and TRBJ2-5, with 8 bases matching TRBD1. This CDR3 has 14 amino acids. J lost 4 bases, V lost 5 bases, and 6 bases had no gene match. Per germline, CDR1 LGHDT and CDR2 YNNKEL (reference sequence). CDR3 DNA sequence: TGTGCCAGCAGCTCAGTGACAGGGGTAGAGACCCAGTACTTC. Translated: CASSSVTGVETQYF.

DNA for the CDR3: TGTGCCAGCAGCTTAGGCGGGGGCCCCATTTACAATGAGCAGTTCTTC. Amino acids: CASSLGGGPIYNEQFF. This chain uses TRBV7-2 with TRBJ2-1; maybe TRBD2 (7 bases). CDR1 and CDR2 (germline): SGHTA, FQGNSA. V was pared by 1 base and J by 4 bases, with 14 bases between. This CDR3 is 16 amino acids long. Full variable domain (rest looked up from reference TRBV7-2 and TRBJ2-1): GAGVSQSPSNKVTEKGKDVELRCDPISGHTALYWYRQSLGQGLEFLIYFQGNSAPDKSGLPSDRFSAERTGGSVSTLTIQRTQQEDSAVYLCASSLGGGPIYNEQFFGPGTRLTVL.

The chain recombines TRBV7-6 with TRBJ1-1, with 8 bases matching TRBD1. The CDR3 is made up of 15 amino acids. CDR1 and CDR2 (germline): SGHVS, FNYEAQ. V dropped 4 bases and J dropped 5; count of bases not matched to a gene: 9. The CDR3 bases are TGTGCCAGCAGCTCCCGACAGGGGAGGGGGACTGAAGCTTTCTTT. Its translation: CASSSRQGRGTEAFF.

This clone has only one observation. The chain recombines TRBV19 with TRBJ1-2; possibly TRBD1 for D (5 bases). The CDR3 runs 16 residues. V was trimmed by 4 bases and J by 1 base, leaving 16 bases between them. From germline, CDR1 is LNHDA and CDR2 SQIVND (reference sequence). The CDR3 DNA is TGTGCCAGTAGTAAGGCGACAGAAGCTCGTAACTATGGCTACACCTTC. Translated: CASSKATEARNYGYTF.

The chain couples TRBV9 to TRBJ1-2; the D is unclear. The ends were cut back, 2 bases at V and 2 bases at J, with 13 bases in the middle. The germline V gene encodes CDR1 SGDLS and CDR2 YYNGEE. The CDR3 runs 15 residues. The CDR3 DNA follows: TGTGCCAGCAGCGTCTCGACAATCGCCAACTATGGCTACACCTTC. Amino acid sequence: CASSVSTIANYGYTF.

The rearrangement uses TRBV19 and TRBJ1-3, with 11 bases lining up with TRBD1. Germline CDR1 LNHDA, CDR2 SQIVND (reference sequence). The J segment lost 4 bases and the V segment lost 6 bases, leaving 5 bases of the junction unmatched. The CDR3 totals 15 residues. The CDR3 region has the DNA TGTGCCAGTAGACCGGGACAGGGGGTAGGAAACACCATATATTTT. This sequence encodes CASRPGQGVGNTIYF.

The rearrangement links TRBV19 to TRBJ1-1; tentatively, D is TRBD1 (5 bases). The V gene's germline CDR1 is LNHDA and CDR2 SQIVND (reference sequence). V gave up 6 bases and J gave up 0 bases, with 8 bases separating them. The CDR3 covers 13 residues. The DNA of the CDR3 is TGTGCCAGTAGGACAGTCATGAACACTGAAGCTTTCTTT. This translates into CASRTVMNTEAFF.

The chain links TRBV3-1 (or the pseudogene TRBV3-2) to TRBJ2-5; no clear D gene. The CDR3 consists of 16 residues. Germline CDR1 LGHDT, CDR2 YNNKEL (reference sequence). V shed 2 bases and J shed 1 base, with 14 bases lying between them. CDR3 nucleotide sequence: TGTGCCAGCAGCCAATCCCCTTTTGCGTCCCAAGAGACCCAGTACTTC. It yields the protein CASSQSPFASQETQYF.

V is TRBV7-8 and J is TRBJ1-4; weak D call: TRBD1 (5 bases). The ends were cut back, 5 bases at V and 6 bases at J, with 19 bases in the middle. The V gene's germline CDR1 is SGHVS and CDR2 FQNEAQ. This CDR3 is built from 16 residues. DNA for the CDR3: TGTGCCAGCAGCCCAGCGGCGGGGCTGGGGTATGAAAAACTGTTTTTT. Translated: CASSPAAGLGYEKLFF. Filled out from reference TRBV7-8 and TRBJ1-4, the complete variable domain reads GAGVSQSPRYKVAKRGQDVALRCDPISGHVSLFWYQQALGQGPEFLTYFQNEAQLDKSGLPSDRFFAERPEGSVSTLKIQRTQQEDSAVYLCASSPAAGLGYEKLFFGSGTQLSVL.

This chain links TRBV6-5 with TRBJ1-3; 12 bases line up with TRBD1. The CDR3 extends over 15 amino acids. Germline CDR1 is MNHEY and CDR2 is SVGAGI. J gave up 4 bases and V 6 bases, and 4 bases lay outside the gene matches. The CDR3 region is CASSQGTGGGNTIYF. The DNA for the CDR3 is TGTGCCAGCAGCCAAGGGACAGGGGGCGGAAACACCATATATTTT.

This sequence joins TRBV19 and TRBJ2-1; 7 bases line up with TRBD1. This CDR3 region has 12 residues. The V and J ends lost 9 bases and 3 bases, in that order; junction bases with no gene match: 2. Germline CDR1 LNHDA, CDR2 SQIVND (reference sequence). CDR3 DNA sequence: TGTGCCAGCGGGGACAGCTACAATGAGCAGTTCTTC. Translation gives CASGDSYNEQFF.

This clone appeared a few times. Relative to the germline gene, one junction end is altered; a read error may explain this. The chain joins TRBV10-3 to TRBJ1-1, with 12 bases that match TRBD1. Germline V gene sequence: CDR1 ENHRY, CDR2 SYGVKD. The length of the CDR3 is 12 residues. CDR3 bases: TGTGCCATCGGATGGGACAGGGGGCTGGGGGACTTT. This gives the protein CAIGWDRGLGDF.

The chain carries TRBV7-2 and TRBJ2-5; possible D gene TRBD2, 7 bases. V gave up 3 bases and J gave up 4 bases, with 21 bases separating them. The germline CDR1 and CDR2 sequences are SGHTA and FQGNSA. The CDR3 length is 17 residues. CDR3 sequence: CASSFQGGGFLVETQYF. Written as DNA, the CDR3 is TGTGCCAGCAGCTTTCAGGGCGGGGGCTTTTTGGTAGAGACCCAGTACTTC.

V gene TRBV19 combines with J gene TRBJ1-5, with 10 nucleotides matching TRBD1. The CDR3 is made up of 14 amino acids. Looked up from germline, CDR1 is LNHDA and CDR2 is SQIVND (reference sequence). CDR3 nucleotide sequence: TGTTGTAGTGACAGGGGGCTTGGCAATCAGCCCCAGCATTTT. Translation: CCSDRGLGNQPQHF.

The CDR3 DNA reads TGCGCCAGCAGCGCCATAGGGGTCCCTCTTTTCGAGCAGTACTTC. It codes for CASSAIGVPLFEQYF. The rearrangement joins TRBV5-1 to TRBJ2-7; D is possibly TRBD1 (5 bases). The V and J ends lost 4 bases and 6 bases respectively, with 20 bases between them. CDR1 and CDR2 from the germline V gene are SGHRS and YFSETQ. This CDR3 contains 15 residues.

The J gene is TRBJ1-5, the V gene TRBV10-2; possible D gene TRBD1, 6 bases. Germline CDR1 WSHSY, CDR2 SAAADI. The CDR3 totals 15 residues. Trimming shortened V by 3 bases and J by 2 bases, and 11 bases separated the two germline ends. The CDR3 nucleotides read TGCGCCAGCAGTGATATGAGACAGGGCAATCAGCCCCAGCATTTT. It encodes CASSDMRQGNQPQHF.

The rearrangement uses TRBV7-3 and TRBJ1-6; D might be TRBD1 (5 bases). The V and J ends lost 2 bases and 6 bases respectively, with 8 bases between them. The CDR3 covers 14 residues. Germline CDR1 reads SGHTA; CDR2 reads FQGTGA. The CDR3 bases are TGTGCCAGCAGCTTACAGGGCGCTAATTCACCCCTCCACTTT. It specifies CASSLQGANSPLHF.

The chain uses TRBV19 and TRBJ2-2; TRBD2 agrees at 9 bases. Germline V gene lookup returns CDR1 LNHDA and CDR2 SQIVND (reference sequence). CDR3 length equals 18 residues. Losses at the gene ends were 6 bases for V and 4 bases for J; bases not matched to a gene: 15. The CDR3 DNA reads as TGTGCCAGTAGAGGGGCTAGCGGGAACCCACCGAGCACCGGGGAGCTGTTTTTT. Translated, it gives CASRGASGNPPSTGELFF.

This chain joins TRBV6-4 and TRBJ1-2; the D gene is possibly TRBD1 (6 bases). V was trimmed by 5 bases and J by 1 base, leaving 8 bases between them. Germline lookup yields CDR1 MRHNA and CDR2 SNTAGT. The CDR3 sequence is 13 residues long. The CDR3 is CASSPGHNYGYTF. The CDR3, as DNA: TGTGCCAGCAGTCCGGGACATAACTATGGCTACACCTTC.

This rearrangement joins TRBV2 to TRBJ2-2; TRBD1 is a possible D gene (6 bases). There are 14 residues in the CDR3. V dropped 5 bases and J dropped 5 bases, with 12 bases sitting between them. Germline lookup yields CDR1 SNHLY and CDR2 FYNNEI. The CDR3 DNA follows: TGTGCCAGCAGTATCCTAGGGGGAACCGGGGAGCTGTTTTTT. Protein product: CASSILGGTGELFF.

This sequence joins TRBV4-1 and TRBJ2-7; D ambiguous. The CDR3 totals 15 residues. Germline CDR1 is MGHRA and CDR2 is YSYEKL. Trimming removed 3 bases at V and 1 base at J, with 13 bases between. The chain's CDR3 is CASSQAQRTSYEQYF. In nucleotides, the CDR3 is TGCGCCAGCAGCCAGGCACAACGAACATCCTACGAGCAGTACTTC.

The chain is built from TRBV19 and TRBJ2-5, with 7 bases lining up with TRBD2. The germline V gene encodes CDR1 LNHDA and CDR2 SQIVND (reference sequence). The CDR3 runs 14 residues. V dropped 5 bases and J dropped 5; count of bases not matched to a gene: 8. The CDR3 DNA reads as TGTGCCAGTAGTTTACAAGCGGGATGGGAGACCCAGTACTTC. As protein: CASSLQAGWETQYF.